One sample yielded the 27 T cell receptor beta chains listed below, sequenced in a study of identical twins. From the 5' RACE reads, TCRdb called clonotypes with MiXCR, one entry per CDR3 protein. The sample has some 1,700,000 distinct CDR3 sequences, under 35% seen once. Sequenced sample: cord blood. All receptors derive from a newborn girl in good health.

Remarks on this clonotype: Being one base from a much bigger clone, this may be a read error. The chain carries TRBV29-1 and TRBJ2-4; the D gene is possibly TRBD1 (6 bases). The DNA end favors TRBJ2-7, so the J call may be wrong. Germline lookup yields CDR1 SQVTM and CDR2 ANQGSEA. This CDR3 has 15 residues. The CDR3 loop reads CSVDRPQGRTYEQYF. The CDR3 nucleotides are TGCAGCGTTGACCGGCCACAGGGAAGGACCTACGAGCAGTACTTC.

This chain uses TRBV9 with TRBJ1-1; unclear D gene. Germline CDR1 is SGDLS and CDR2 is YYNGEE. V was clipped by 0 bases and J by 5 bases, with 14 bases between them. This CDR3 region has 15 residues. The CDR3 reads CASSVGVGKGTEAFF. In DNA, the CDR3 is TGTGCCAGCAGCGTAGGGGTGGGAAAAGGGACTGAAGCTTTCTTT.

The CDR3 protein is CAISEEGGSNQPQHF. The CDR3 DNA follows: TGTGCCATCAGTGAGGAGGGAGGGAGCAATCAGCCCCAGCATTTT. The J gene is TRBJ1-5, the V gene TRBV10-3; D unclear. Germline assignment: CDR1 ENHRY and CDR2 SYGVKD. This CDR3 comprises 15 residues. Trimming removed 2 bases from V and 1 base from J, with 9 bases in between.

This clonotype was observed a single time. The chain joins TRBV9 to TRBJ2-7, with D tentatively TRBD1 or TRBD2 (5 bases each). V dropped 2 bases and J dropped 7 bases, with 19 bases sitting between them. Per the germline V gene, CDR1 is SGDLS and CDR2 is YYNGEE. The CDR3 has 15 amino acids. The CDR3 sequence is CASSVSGTSYNEQYF. The CDR3 DNA reads as TGTGCCAGCAGCGTTTCTGGGACCTCATACAATGAGCAGTACTTC.

This clonotype occurred once. A junction end diverges from the germline sequence, so it may reflect a read error. The chain is built from TRBV4-1 and TRBJ1-1, with 8 bases identical to TRBD1. There are 15 residues in the CDR3. CDR1 and CDR2 (germline): MGHRA, YSYEKL. The CDR3 protein is CASSQVGQGFTEALF. CDR3 bases: TGCGCCAGCAGCCAAGTCGGACAGGGTTTCACTGAAGCTTTGTTT.

Many counts were recorded for this clonotype. The CDR3 DNA reads TGTGCCAGCAGTGAGCAGTACTTC. Residues: CASSEQYF. The chain uses TRBV27 and TRBJ2-7; D gene unclear. The CDR3 consists of 8 residues. Trimming shortened V by 5 bases and J by 7 bases, and 0 bases separated the two germline ends. Germline V CDR1 and CDR2: MNHEY, SMNVEV (reference sequence).

This chain connects TRBV6-1 to TRBJ2-1; 13 nucleotides line up with TRBD2. This CDR3 region has 15 residues. Germline V CDR1 and CDR2: MNHNS, SASEGT. V gave up 5 bases and J gave up 6 bases; unmatched junction bases: 4. The CDR3 sequence is CASSKLAGGANEQFF. The DNA for the CDR3 is TGTGCCAGCAGTAAACTAGCGGGAGGGGCCAATGAGCAGTTCTTC.

The chain recombines TRBV4-2 with TRBJ2-1; maybe TRBD2 (7 bases). This CDR3 has 15 residues. V lost 3 bases, J lost 4 bases, and 13 bases lay in between. From germline, CDR1 is LGHNA and CDR2 YNFKEQ. In nucleotides, the CDR3 is TGTGCCAGCAGCCAGCGGGGGCGGTTTTACAATGAGCAGTTCTTC. Its translation: CASSQRGRFYNEQFF.

This clonotype was detected a few times. The chain joins TRBV2 to TRBJ2-3; D unresolved. V shed 4 bases and J shed 4 bases, with 12 bases lying between them. Germline V gene sequence: CDR1 SNHLY, CDR2 FYNNEI. This CDR3 is built from 14 residues. Written as DNA, the CDR3 is TGTGCCAGCAGTGGCCTAGTCGGCCCAGATACGCAGTATTTT. Its translation: CASSGLVGPDTQYF.

This chain joins TRBV9 and TRBJ2-1; unclear D gene. This CDR3 spans 17 amino acids. V shed 2 bases and J shed 0 bases, with 15 bases lying between them. The germline V gene has CDR1 SGDLS and CDR2 YYNGEE. The CDR3 sequence: CASSVVHPKGSYNEQFF. The CDR3 nucleotides are TGTGCCAGCAGCGTCGTACATCCCAAGGGCTCCTACAATGAGCAGTTCTTC.

This clonotype was seen a few times. V is TRBV12-3 or TRBV12-4 and J is TRBJ1-2; D gene uncertain. This CDR3 has 12 residues. V was pared by 8 bases and J by 8 bases, with 15 bases between. The CDR3 DNA reads as TGTGCCAGCTCGAAGAACGTGGGGGGCTACACCTTC. This codes for CASSKNVGGYTF.

A few counts support this clonotype. V usage is TRBV28 and J usage is TRBJ1-4; D may be TRBD1 (6 bases). The germline gives CDR1 MDHEN, CDR2 SYDVKM. The V end was cut by 7 bases, the J end by 8 bases, with 20 bases between. The CDR3 is 15 residues long. This CDR3 reads CASTVGGTGGEKLFF. The CDR3 nucleotides are TGTGCCAGCACCGTGGGGGGCACTGGAGGAGAAAAACTGTTTTTT.

The chain employs TRBV7-9 and TRBJ2-3; TRBD1 agrees at 9 bases. The V and J ends lost 7 bases and 4 bases, in that order; junction bases with no gene match: 12. The CDR3 covers 16 residues. Per the germline V gene, CDR1 is SEHNR and CDR2 is FQNEAQ (reference sequence). As DNA, the CDR3 is TGTGCCAGCAACATCCCGACCGGGACAGGGCCAGATACGCAGTATTTT. It is translated as CASNIPTGTGPDTQYF.

Only a few counts were recorded for this clonotype. J is TRBJ2-1 and V is TRBV18; maybe TRBD1 (5 bases). Germline V gives CDR1 KGHSH, CDR2 LQKENI. The CDR3 sequence is 15 residues long. V was shortened by 8 bases and J by 0 bases, with 14 bases between the two germline ends. CDR3 in amino acids: CASPPQGSSYNEQFF. The DNA for the CDR3 is TGTGCCAGCCCCCCCCAGGGTAGCTCCTACAATGAGCAGTTCTTC.

The rearrangement links TRBV11-2 to TRBJ2-4, with 10 positions matching TRBD1. The DNA end favors TRBJ2-7, so the J call may be wrong. This CDR3 has 14 amino acids. CDR1 is SGHAT and CDR2 is FQNNGV in the germline V gene. CDR3 loop: CASSLSTGGNEQYF. CDR3 sequence (DNA): TGTGCCAGCAGCCTATCGACAGGGGGCAACGAGCAGTACTTC.

The chain combines TRBV2 with TRBJ2-7; unclear D gene. The V gene's germline CDR1 is SNHLY and CDR2 FYNNEI. V lost 5 bases, J lost 0 bases, and 11 bases lay in between. This CDR3 has 14 amino acids. CDR3 sequence: CASSSSRSSYEQYF. The CDR3 bases are TGTGCCAGCAGTAGTAGCAGGAGCTCCTACGAGCAGTACTTC.

The sample holds a few counts of this clonotype. The chain carries TRBV10-1 and TRBJ2-3; D possibly uses TRBD1 or TRBD2 (6 bases each). The germline CDR1 and CDR2 sequences are WNHNN and SYGVQD (reference sequence). The ends were cut back, 2 bases at V and 5 bases at J, with 11 bases in the middle. There are 14 residues in the CDR3. The CDR3 is CASSEGGLGDTQYF. CDR3 DNA: TGCGCCAGCAGTGAGGGGGGGCTGGGAGATACGCAGTATTTT.

The table lists this clonotype with many counts. The J gene is TRBJ2-3, the V gene TRBV6-1; D is unclear. CDR1 is MNHNS, CDR2 SASEGT, per germline. Trimming removed 1 base at V and 0 bases at J, with 2 bases between. The CDR3 has 13 residues. The CDR3 sequence is CASSEVSTDTQYF. The CDR3 DNA sequence: TGTGCCAGCAGTGAAGTCAGCACAGATACGCAGTATTTT.

This clonotype was counted many times. The chain joins TRBV29-1 to TRBJ2-5, with 7 bases fitting TRBD1. The CDR3 length is 13 residues. V lost 4 bases, J lost 4 bases, and 6 bases stayed unmatched. Germline values: CDR1 SQVTM, CDR2 ANQGSEA. The CDR3 bases are TGCAGCGTTGCGGTGAGACAGGGAGAGACCCAGTACTTC. Its translation: CSVAVRQGETQYF.

This chain links TRBV2 with TRBJ1-5, with TRBD1 as a possible D gene (5 bases). V dropped 2 bases and J dropped 5 bases, with 13 bases sitting between them. The CDR3 covers 15 residues. Germline V gives CDR1 SNHLY, CDR2 FYNNEI. Here the CDR3 reads CASSEIGVHHQPQHF. The CDR3 nucleotides read TGTGCCAGCAGTGAAATAGGGGTCCATCATCAGCCCCAGCATTTT.

This clonotype was detected a few times. J is TRBJ2-1 and V is TRBV2; 9 nucleotides line up with TRBD2. The V gene's germline CDR1 is SNHLY and CDR2 FYNNEI. V shed 6 bases, J shed 9 bases, and the junction held 15 bases outside the gene matches. This CDR3 contains 16 residues. The CDR3 sequence: CASSDVWAGGPSEQFF. CDR3 in DNA: TGTGCCAGCAGCGACGTTTGGGCGGGGGGGCCAAGTGAGCAGTTCTTC.

The chain recombines TRBV20-1 with TRBJ2-1, with TRBD2 identical over 7 bases. The CDR3 is 14 amino acids. The J segment lost 12 bases and the V segment lost 1 base, leaving 12 bases of the junction unmatched. Per germline, CDR1 DFQATT and CDR2 SNEGSKA (reference sequence). CDR3 bases: TGCAGTGCTAGAGCAGCCCCTAGGACTAGATCGCAGTTCTTC. Its translation: CSARAAPRTRSQFF.

This clonotype was detected ten times or more. This rearrangement joins TRBV5-1 to TRBJ2-7; unclear D gene. Germline V gene data show CDR1 as SGHRS and CDR2 as YFSETQ. V was cut by 3 bases and J by 3 bases, with 7 bases left in between. The CDR3 spans 12 residues. This CDR3 is CASSSKGYEQYF. The CDR3 nucleotides read TGCGCCAGCAGCTCGAAGGGCTACGAGCAGTACTTC.

This chain uses TRBV24-1 with TRBJ2-3, with 7 bases aligning to TRBD2. The germline gives CDR1 KGHDR, CDR2 SFDVKD. The CDR3 runs to 15 residues. With 7 bases clipped from V and 4 bases from J, the junction kept 10 bases outside the gene matches. The CDR3 sequence: CATSEPAGRADTQYF. The CDR3, as DNA: TGTGCCACCAGCGAACCAGCGGGGAGAGCAGATACGCAGTATTTT.

Only a few counts were recorded for this clonotype. The chain joins TRBV19 to TRBJ2-4; D might be TRBD2 (5 bases). Germline-derived CDR1 and CDR2 are LNHDA and SQIVND (reference sequence). V lost 2 bases and J 5 bases, leaving 13 bases between the germline ends. This CDR3 contains 15 residues. CDR3 amino acids: CASSIITRSQNIQYF. In DNA form, the CDR3 reads TGTGCCAGTAGTATAATAACTAGGAGTCAAAACATTCAGTACTTC. The full variable domain, rest sourced from reference TRBV19 and TRBJ2-4, is DGGITQSPKYLFRKEGQNVTLSCEQNLNHDAMYWYRQDPGQGLRLIYYSQIVNDFQKGDIAEGYSVSREKKESFPLTVTSAQKNPTAFYLCASSIITRSQNIQYFGAGTRLSVL.

This sequence joins TRBV20-1 and TRBJ2-7, with 7 bases fitting TRBD2. V shed 5 bases, J shed 0 bases, and the junction held 7 bases outside the gene matches. Germline V CDR1 and CDR2: DFQATT, SNEGSKA (reference sequence). The CDR3 has 14 residues. CDR3 in amino acids: CSAGPAGSSYEQYF. The DNA for the CDR3 is TGCAGTGCTGGTCCAGCGGGGTCCTCCTACGAGCAGTACTTC.

This clonotype was observed many times. The V gene is TRBV5-1, the J gene TRBJ2-1, with TRBD2 matching over 7 bases. Per germline, CDR1 SGHRS and CDR2 YFSETQ. This CDR3 has 17 amino acids. V gave up 0 bases and J gave up 0 bases; unmatched junction bases: 6. The CDR3 here is CASSLAPLATSYNEQFF. CDR3 in DNA: TGCGCCAGCAGCTTGGCTCCACTAGCGACCTCCTACAATGAGCAGTTCTTC.